This TCR beta chain was profiled in a study of tumor-infiltrating lymphocytes in primary liver carcinoma. The overall study: The neoplasms were of stage T1-T3 N0M0, with dimensions of roughly 4 to 11 cm across.

The researchers produced TCR beta cDNA from approximately 540 ng total RNA with a constant-region primer. Three-round nested multiplex PCR performed with slightly modified ARM-PCR produced the TCR beta libraries. TRBV1-TRBV30 forward primers and a C-beta reverse primer were used in the first two PCR rounds, which each ran for around 10 cycles. TCRdb used MiXCR to reprocess the multiplex PCR reads, holding one entry per CDR3 protein. Here the sample spans approximately 110,000 distinct CDR3 sequences, roughly three fifths being singletons. Co-extraction of RNA and DNA was performed on roughly 20-31 mg of unsorted bulk tissue. Germline-derived CDR1 and CDR2 are MNHEY and SVGAGI. V was trimmed by 11 bases and J by 10 bases, leaving 23 bases between them. The CDR3 covers 13 residues.

Sequenced input: liver tumor tissue from sampling region 1. Subset meaning: tumor region T1, superior pole. This rearrangement joins TRBV6-5 to TRBJ1-2; D perhaps matches TRBD1 (6 bases). This TCR was sampled from a woman in her sixties with primary liver carcinoma and hepatitis B virus infection. CDR3 sequence (DNA): TGTGCCGTTTCTACAGGGCGACACTATTACTACACCTTC. Residues: CAVSTGRHYYYTF.